Reported below is one T cell receptor (beta chain). Antigen unknown. TCRdb independently ran MiXCR on the 5' RACE reads; one entry per CDR3 protein. Here the sample spans approximately 450,000 distinct CDR3 sequences, roughly 18% being singletons. The germline V gene encodes CDR1 MNHNY and CDR2 SVGAGI (reference sequence). The CDR3 loop spans 16 amino acids. Trimming removed 2 bases at V and 3 bases at J, with 16 bases between. This sample was taken from a study of T-cell memory formation after mild COVID-19. Study-wide results and limits: A subset of responding clones appeared in pre-infection memory, suggesting cross-reactive memory joined. Contracting clones, day 15 to 85, had balanced CD4/CD8, and later expanders favored CD4+.

The clonotype originates from an adult woman who had mild COVID-19 (a few samples of this study predate the infection). Cell type and time point are not known. The sequencing sample was made of PBMCs or a T cell subset sorted from them (not recorded which). J is TRBJ1-2 and V is TRBV6-6; perhaps TRBD1 as D (5 bases). The CDR3 DNA is TGTGCCAGCAGTTACACAAACCAGGGTGGTGACTATGGCTACACCTTC. Protein sequence: CASSYTNQGGDYGYTF.